This T cell receptor (beta chain) derives from a study of blood T cell repertoires in COVID-19 (dated by TCRdb to the early 2020s). In terms of the full investigation: Samples from collaborators originated in the United States, Italy and Spain and spanned both the acute and convalescent phases of COVID-19. The material from the prospective study consisted of cDNA or gDNA derived from T cells, B-cell-depleted T cells, or PBMCs. Subjects who had been exposed to COVID-19, were actively infected with it, or had recovered from it provided the deeply sampled blood TCRbeta repertoires that made up the dataset. The repertoires were released in a freely available public database intended as a resource for research on the immune response to SARS-CoV-2. Samples came from the ongoing ImmuneRACE study (first 160 participants) plus 1,254 subjects from 6 global collaborators. Nearly every sample came with metadata listing a de-identified subject ID, COVID-19 status, age in years and sex. Where HLA class I and class II types were available, the types were taken from metadata supplied by the sample provider, not from assay-based typing. Beyond this particular receptor, the publication reports: The amount of clinical and demographic metadata varied by source and participant and was provided uncurated.

Including cysteine and phenylalanine, the CDR3 has 15 amino acids. Solely the CDR3 DNA is kept, with 45 bases framed from the first base. The germline V gene encodes CDR1 MDHEN and CDR2 SYDVKM. V was cut back by 2 bases and J by 3 bases, leaving a gap of 11 bases between them. Each collaborating institution followed its own protocols to collect whole blood in K2EDTA tubes. For TCRbeta analysis, collaborators shipped samples as frozen whole blood, isolated PBMCs, or DNA extracted from either of those sample types. About this clone itself: Its antigen target is currently unknown. Per-base quality was not reported, and no clone a single base away is much larger than it.

TCRbeta CDR3 regions were amplified from genomic DNA using the immunoSEQ Assay, a bias-controlled multiplex PCR. The authors' pipeline ran thus. Nucleated cell counts per sample were estimated from amplification of reference gene primers within the assay. Sequence reads were collapsed and filtered to measure the absolute abundance of every unique TCRbeta CDR3 rearrangement. For each sample, productive Simpson clonality was calculated as the square root of Simpson's diversity index across productive rearrangements. The source is immuneACCESS, and TCRdb retained only in-frame sequences with V and J called. Part of the clones is not carried over; for the studies checked, unresolved V genes explain less than half of this, and the remainder is unexplained. V and J calls plus clone size are reproduced from that table; the DNA served to infer D and trimming. The sample table lists hundreds of thousands of clones, roughly 89% of them with a count of one. Of the sample, 4% to 5.5% is held by the ten largest clones.

Sequences were obtained from peripheral blood. The receptor chain draws on TRBV28 and TRBJ2-1, and TRBD2 may be the D gene, going by 5 matching bases. The source is a woman in her twenties or thirties with acute or convalescent COVID-19. The DNA sequence follows: TGTGCCAGCAGTTTAGTGAGGGAACTCTACAATGAGCAGTTCTTC. Its product reads: CASSLVRELYNEQFF.